Sequencing of this TCR beta chain was carried out in a study of blood T cell repertoires in COVID-19. All recovered Cohort 3 donors got two negative PCRs, got clearance, or saw symptom resolution. The method was immunoSEQ multiplex PCR; TCRdb's version includes in-frame clones alone and lacks a portion of them. Among a few hundred thousand clones listed, roughly 80% were seen once. V gave up 3 bases and J gave up 9 bases, with 18 bases separating them. CDR3 length equals 15 residues. Germline CDR1 and CDR2: GTSNPN and SVGIG (reference sequence). Sample: PBMCs or T cells enriched from blood (not recorded which). V is TRBV30 and J is TRBJ1-6; maybe TRBD1 (6 bases). The TCR was taken from a man aged 50 to 59 who had recovered from COVID-19. CDR3 amino acids: CAWRGREGEGSPLHF. CDR3 bases: TGTGCCTGGAGGGGACGGGAGGGGGAAGGTTCACCCCTCCACTTT.